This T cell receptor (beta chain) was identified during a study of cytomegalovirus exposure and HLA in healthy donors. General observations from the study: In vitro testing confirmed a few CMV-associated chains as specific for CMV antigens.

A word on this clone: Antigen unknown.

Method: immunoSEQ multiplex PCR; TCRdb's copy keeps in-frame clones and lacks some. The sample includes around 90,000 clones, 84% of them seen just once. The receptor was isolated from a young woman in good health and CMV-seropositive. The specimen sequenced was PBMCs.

The CDR3 region is CASSKVGQGGEQYF. As DNA, the CDR3 is TGTGCCAGCAGCAAAGTGGGCCAGGGGGGCGAGCAGTACTTC. The chain joins TRBV21-1 to TRBJ2-7; the D call TRBD1 from the table was never checked on the DNA. TRBV21-1 is termed a pseudogene. CDR3 size: 14 residues.